This T cell receptor beta chain was observed in a study of blood T cell repertoires in COVID-19. Data came from immunoSEQ multiplex PCR; TCRdb stores just in-frame clones and leaves some out. The sample includes roughly 100,000 clones, around nine tenths of them seen just once. Sequenced material: peripheral blood. This clonotype was sampled from a man aged 45 to 65 with active or convalescent COVID-19.

The CDR3 nucleotides read TGTGCCTCGCGTTCGGTGTCCTATAATTCACCCCTCCACTTT. Protein sequence: CASRSVSYNSPLHF. This chain uses TRBV30 with TRBJ1-6; no clear D gene. This CDR3 is built from 14 residues. The V end was cut by 7 bases, the J end by 1 base, with 11 bases between. In germline, CDR1 is GTSNPN, CDR2 SVGIG (reference sequence). Full variable domain (missing parts from reference TRBV30 and TRBJ1-6): SQTIHQWPATLVQPVGSPLSLECTVEGTSNPNLYWYRQAAGRGLQLLFYSVGIGQISSEVPQNLSASRPQDRQFILSSKKLLLSDSGFYLCASRSVSYNSPLHFGNGTRLTVT.